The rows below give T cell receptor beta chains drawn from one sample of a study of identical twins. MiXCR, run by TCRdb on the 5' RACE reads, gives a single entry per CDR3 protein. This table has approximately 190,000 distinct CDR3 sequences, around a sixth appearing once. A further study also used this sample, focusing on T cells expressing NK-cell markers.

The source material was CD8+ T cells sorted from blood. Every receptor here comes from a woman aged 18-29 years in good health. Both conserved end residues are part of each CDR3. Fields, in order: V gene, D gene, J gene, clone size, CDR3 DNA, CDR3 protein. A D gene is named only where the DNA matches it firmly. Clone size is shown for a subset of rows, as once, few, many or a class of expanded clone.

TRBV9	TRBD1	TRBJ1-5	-	TGTGCCAGCTTGAAAACAGGGGGTGGCCAGCCCCAGCATTTT	CASLKTGGGQPQHF
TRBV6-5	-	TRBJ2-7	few	TGTGCCAGCAGTTACCATCCTACCACCTACGAGCAGTACTTC	CASSYHPTTYEQYF
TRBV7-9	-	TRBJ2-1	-	TGTGCCAGCAGCTCCGGCCCGACTGAGCCCAATGAGCAGTTCTTC	CASSSGPTEPNEQFF
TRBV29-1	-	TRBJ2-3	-	TGCAGCGTTGCGGAGAACGCAGATACGCAGTATTTT	CSVAENADTQYF
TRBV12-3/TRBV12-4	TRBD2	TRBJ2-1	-	TGTGCCAGCAGTCCTACCTCCACAGCGGGAGGCTCCTACAATGAGCAGTTCTTC	CASSPTSTAGGSYNEQFF
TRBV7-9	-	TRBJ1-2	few	TGTGCCAGCAGCCCACGGGTCGGGGGCAGATATGGCTACACCTTC	CASSPRVGGRYGYTF
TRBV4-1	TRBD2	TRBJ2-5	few	TGCGCCAGCAGCAATCCGGGACTAGACCTCATGGGCCAGACCCAGTACTTC	CASSNPGLDLMGQTQYF
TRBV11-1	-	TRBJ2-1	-	TGTGCCAGCAGCCTCTTCGGATGGAACCCAGCCACCTACAATGAGCAGTTCTTC	CASSLFGWNPATYNEQFF
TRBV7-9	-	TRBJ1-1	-	TGTGCCAGCAGCTCCTCGTTCCCTGAAGCTTTCTTT	CASSSSFPEAFF
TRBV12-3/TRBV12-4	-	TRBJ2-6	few	TGTGCCAGCAGCTCGAGGACTGCTCCCTCTGGGGCCAACGTCCTGACTTTC	CASSSRTAPSGANVLTF
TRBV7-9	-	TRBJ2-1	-	TGTGCCAGCAGCCCGACCTCAACCCGTTGGTATGAGCAGTTCTTC	CASSPTSTRWYEQFF
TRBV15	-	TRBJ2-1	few	TGTGCCACCAGCAGAGATTCGAGGGCACCCTACAATGAGCAGTTCTTC	CATSRDSRAPYNEQFF
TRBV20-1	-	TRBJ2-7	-	TGCAGTGCTAGACGGTTTTCCTCCTACGAGCAGTACTTC	CSARRFSSYEQYF
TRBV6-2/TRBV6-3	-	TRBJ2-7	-	TGTGCCAGCAGTACCGGGACTTACTACGAGCAGTACTTC	CASSTGTYYEQYF
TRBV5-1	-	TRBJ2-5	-	TGCGCCAGCAGCGGCACCGGGCCGCAAGAGACCCAGTACTTC	CASSGTGPQETQYF
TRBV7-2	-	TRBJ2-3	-	TGTGCCAGCAGCTGGGGATATAGCACAGATACGCAGTATTTT	CASSWGYSTDTQYF
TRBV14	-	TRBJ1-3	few	TGTGCCAGCAGCCAAGAAAACACCATATATTTT	CASSQENTIYF
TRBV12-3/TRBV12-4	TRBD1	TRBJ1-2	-	TGTGCCAGCACCGAGGGGGACAGGGATGTCTACACCTTC	CASTEGDRDVYTF
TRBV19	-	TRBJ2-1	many	TGTGCCAGTAGTGACTGGCGTGAGCAGTTCTTC	CASSDWREQFF
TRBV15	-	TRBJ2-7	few	TGTGCCACCGGGGCCCGTGATGAGCAGTACTTC	CATGARDEQYF
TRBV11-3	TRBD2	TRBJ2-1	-	TGTGCCAGCAGCTTACGGACTAGCGGGATCTACAATGAGCAGTTCTTC	CASSLRTSGIYNEQFF
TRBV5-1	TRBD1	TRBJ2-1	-	TGCGCCAGCAGCTTTGGGGGACAGGGAGCTTCATTGTACAATGAGCAGTTCTTC	CASSFGGQGASLYNEQFF
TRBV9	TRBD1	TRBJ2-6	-	TGTGCCAGCAGCGGAGTAACAGGGGGATCTGGGGCCAACGTCCTGACTTTC	CASSGVTGGSGANVLTF
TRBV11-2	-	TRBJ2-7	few	TGTGCCAGCAGCCTTCTCGAGCAGTACTTC	CASSLLEQYF
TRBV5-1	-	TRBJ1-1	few	TGCGCCAGCACCTATTCGGCAGGGATGAACACTGAAGCTTTCTTT	CASTYSAGMNTEAFF
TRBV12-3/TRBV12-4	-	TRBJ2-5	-	TGTGCCAGCAGTTTGGTCCTAGGAGAGACCCAGTACTTC	CASSLVLGETQYF
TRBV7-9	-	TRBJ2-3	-	TGTGCCAGCAGAGCCCCCCAGACCGAGAGGACAGATACGCAGTATTTT	CASRAPQTERTDTQYF
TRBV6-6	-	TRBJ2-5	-	TGTGCCAGCAGCAGCCCCCTCGCGGAGACCCAGTACTTC	CASSSPLAETQYF
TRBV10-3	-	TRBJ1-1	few	TGTGCCATCAGTGAGCCCAATGCCGGACAATACCATGAAGCTTTCTTT	CAISEPNAGQYHEAFF
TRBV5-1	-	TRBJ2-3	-	TGCGCCAGCAGCTCCGGGGATTTCGGCACAGATACGCAGTATTTT	CASSSGDFGTDTQYF
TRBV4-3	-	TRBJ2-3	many	TGCGCCAGCAGCCAGGACAATACAGATACGCAGTATTTT	CASSQDNTDTQYF
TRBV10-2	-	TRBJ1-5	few	TGCGCCAGCAGCGGGACGGGGCCCCAGCATTTT	CASSGTGPQHF
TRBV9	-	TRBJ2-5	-	TGTGCCAGCAGCGGCCTATCAGGTGTAGAGACCCAGTACTTC	CASSGLSGVETQYF
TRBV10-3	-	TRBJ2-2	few	TGTGCCATCAGTGAGATCCGGGGTGTTTTTTCCGGGGAGCTGTTTTTT	CAISEIRGVFSGELFF
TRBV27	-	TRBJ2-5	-	TGTGCCAGCGGGGGGTGGAGGTCCCAAGAGACCCAGTACTTC	CASGGWRSQETQYF
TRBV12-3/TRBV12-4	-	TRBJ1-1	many	TGTGCCAGCAACATGATGAGGGACACTGAAGCTTTCTTT	CASNMMRDTEAFF
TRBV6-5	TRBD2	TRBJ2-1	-	TGTGCCAGCAGTTACTTTAGCGGGGGCCTTCCCTACAATGAGCAGTTCTTC	CASSYFSGGLPYNEQFF
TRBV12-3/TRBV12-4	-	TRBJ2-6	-	TGTGCCAGCAAGGCCGCCGCCTCTGGGGCCAACGTCCTGACTTTC	CASKAAASGANVLTF
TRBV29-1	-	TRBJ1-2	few	TGCAGCGTTATCGCCCCTTCTAACTATGGCTACACCTTC	CSVIAPSNYGYTF
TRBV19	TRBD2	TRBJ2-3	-	TGTGCCAGTGCGACTAGCGGGGGACCCACAGATACGCAGTATTTT	CASATSGGPTDTQYF
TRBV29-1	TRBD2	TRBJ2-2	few	TGCAGCGTTGACTTAAGTAGGGCGGGAGTAACCGGGGAGCTGTTTTTT	CSVDLSRAGVTGELFF
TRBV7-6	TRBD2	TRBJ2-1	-	TGTGCCAGCAGCTTATTTGGCGGGGGGGCCGGCAATGAGCAGTTCTTC	CASSLFGGGAGNEQFF
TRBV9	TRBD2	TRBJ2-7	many	TGTGCCAGCAGCTCCCCCCAGACTAGCGGGAGCTCCTACGAGCAGTACTTC	CASSSPQTSGSSYEQYF
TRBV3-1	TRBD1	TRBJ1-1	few	TGTGCCAGCAGTGTTGGGGATTGGACAGGGAGGGCTTTCTTT	CASSVGDWTGRAFF
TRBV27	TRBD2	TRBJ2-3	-	TGTGCCAGCAGCATGCGGGGGGGCCAAACAGATACGCAGTATTTT	CASSMRGGQTDTQYF
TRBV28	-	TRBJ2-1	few	TGTGCCAGCAGTACCGGTAACGGGCAGTTCTTC	CASSTGNGQFF
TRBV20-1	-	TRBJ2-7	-	TGCAGTGCTAATTGGTTAGGGGAGCAGTACTTC	CSANWLGEQYF
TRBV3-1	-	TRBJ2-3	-	TGTGCCAGCAGCCAAGTCCCCCTAGGTCCGGGCACAGATACGCAGTATTTT	CASSQVPLGPGTDTQYF
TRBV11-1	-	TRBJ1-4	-	TGTGCCAGCAGCGCCCCGACAGAAGACAATGTTCGCGATGAAAAACTGTTTTTT	CASSAPTEDNVRDEKLFF
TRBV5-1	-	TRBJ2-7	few	TGCGCCAGCAGCTTGGAGTCGGCCAGCTCCTACGAGCAGTACTTC	CASSLESASSYEQYF
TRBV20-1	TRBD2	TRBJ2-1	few	TGCAGTGCCCCGGGACTAGCGGGAGGAAGCTCCTACAATGAGCAGTTCTTC	CSAPGLAGGSSYNEQFF
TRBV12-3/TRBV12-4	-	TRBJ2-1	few	TGTGCCAGCAGAGCCGGAGGGAGAAATGAGCAGTTCTTC	CASRAGGRNEQFF
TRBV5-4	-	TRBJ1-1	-	TGTGCCAGTACAGGGAACACTGAAGCTTTCTTT	CASTGNTEAFF
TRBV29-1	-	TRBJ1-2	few	TGCAGCGTTGAATGGCGATATGGCTACACCTTC	CSVEWRYGYTF